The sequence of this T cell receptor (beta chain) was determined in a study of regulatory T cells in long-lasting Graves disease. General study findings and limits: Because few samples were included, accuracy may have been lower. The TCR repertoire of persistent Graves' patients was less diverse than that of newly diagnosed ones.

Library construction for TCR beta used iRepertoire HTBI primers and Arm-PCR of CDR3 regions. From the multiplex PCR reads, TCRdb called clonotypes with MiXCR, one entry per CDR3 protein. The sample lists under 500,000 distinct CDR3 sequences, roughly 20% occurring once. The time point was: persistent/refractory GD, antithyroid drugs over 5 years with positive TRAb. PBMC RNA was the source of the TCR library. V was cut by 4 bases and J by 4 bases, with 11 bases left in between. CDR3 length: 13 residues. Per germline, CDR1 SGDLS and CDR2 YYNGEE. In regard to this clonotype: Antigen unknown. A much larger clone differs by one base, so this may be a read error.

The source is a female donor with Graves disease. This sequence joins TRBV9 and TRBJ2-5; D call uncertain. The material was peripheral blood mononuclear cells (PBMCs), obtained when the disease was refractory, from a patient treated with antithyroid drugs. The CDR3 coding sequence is TGTGCCAGCAGCATAGGGCCGGGAGAGACCCAGTACTTC. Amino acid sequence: CASSIGPGETQYF.